This T cell receptor (beta chain) was documented in a study of identical twins. Overall study findings and caveats: Among out-of-frame alpha sequences shared by twins, low generation probability occurred in excess. Instead of following the same donors, the conclusions were based on cross-sectional statistical analysis.

V was pared by 0 bases and J by 6 bases, with 12 bases between. The CDR3 has 14 amino acids. Germline CDR1 SGHRS, CDR2 YFSETQ. As concerns this clonotype: Its specificity is unknown.

Using its own MiXCR run on the 5' RACE reads, TCRdb lists one record per CDR3 protein. The sample lists around 1.7 million distinct CDR3 sequences; more than 30% were seen once. Sequenced: cord blood. The rearrangement joins TRBV5-1 to TRBJ1-2; D call uncertain. The clonotype was recovered from a newborn girl in good health. The CDR3 coding sequence is TGCGCCAGCAGCTTGGTGGGTGGAGGAGATGGCTACACCTTC. This translates into CASSLVGGGDGYTF. Drawing the rest from reference TRBV5-1 and TRBJ1-2, the complete variable domain is KAGVTQTPRYLIKTRGQQVTLSCSPISGHRSVSWYQQTPGQGLQFLFEYFSETQRNKGNFPGRFSGRQFSNSRSEMNVSTLELGDSALYLCASSLVGGGDGYTFGSGTRLTVV.